These 19 T cell receptor beta chains were sequenced from one sample in a study of OX40 agonist ivuxolimab in advanced cancers. Assay: immunoSEQ multiplex PCR; the TCRdb copy retains only in-frame clones and omits some. Counted here are tens of thousands of clones, approximately 84% occurring once; the ten biggest clones make up approximately 1.2%. This specimen was CD4+ or CD8+ T cells sorted from blood, taken in a trial of the OX40 agonist ivuxolimab. The receptor source for this set is an adult with an advanced solid tumor such as melanoma, head and neck, liver or kidney cancer.

This clone was detected once. The V gene is TRBV5-1, the J gene TRBJ2-2; tentative D call: TRBD1 (6 bases). Trimming stripped 1 base from V and 6 bases from J, with 22 bases between. There are 18 residues in the CDR3. Germline V gene lookup returns CDR1 SGHRS and CDR2 YFSETQ. CDR3 amino acids: CASSLLIGGTEGAGELFF. The CDR3 nucleotides read TGCGCCAGCAGCTTGTTAATCGGTGGGACCGAGGGGGCCGGGGAGCTGTTTTTT.

The rearrangement joins TRBV5-6 to TRBJ1-1; D is uncertain. This CDR3 has 15 residues. Between the trimmed V and J ends, which lost 4 bases and 1 base, there was a span of 14 bases. Germline loops: CDR1 SGHDT, CDR2 YYEEEE. CDR3 loop: CASSRRRSENTEAFF. The CDR3 coding sequence is TGTGCCAGCAGCCGGCGGCGTAGCGAGAACACTGAAGCTTTCTTT.

The CDR3 is CASSLGGPDTGELFF. The CDR3 nucleotides are TGCGCCAGCAGCTTGGGAGGACCAGACACCGGGGAGCTGTTTTTT. V usage is TRBV4-3 and J usage is TRBJ2-2; maybe TRBD2 (6 bases). Per the germline V gene, CDR1 is LGHNA and CDR2 is YSLEER. V was cut by 5 bases and J by 3 bases, with 13 bases left in between. The CDR3 totals 15 residues.

This chain joins TRBV5-1 and TRBJ1-6; TRBD1 might be the D (5 bases). Germline assignment: CDR1 SGHRS and CDR2 YFSETQ. This CDR3 region has 13 residues. V lost 4 bases and J lost 6, with 8 bases in between. The CDR3 DNA reads as TGCGCCAGCAGCCCGGGGGTTAATTCACCCCTCCACTTT. Amino acid sequence: CASSPGVNSPLHF.

The chain combines TRBV5-1 with TRBJ2-7; D uncertain. There are 14 residues in the CDR3. Per the germline V gene, CDR1 is SGHRS and CDR2 is YFSETQ. With 0 bases removed from V and 0 bases from J, the gap between germline ends came to 7 bases. In nucleotides, the CDR3 is TGCGCCAGCAGCTTGGACAGTATCTCCTACGAGCAGTACTTC. As protein: CASSLDSISYEQYF.

Notes on this clone: A read error may produce the germline difference seen at one junction end. The chain carries TRBV6-5 and TRBJ2-7; D is ambiguous. In germline, CDR1 is MNHEY, CDR2 SVGAGI. The CDR3 spans 13 residues. CDR3 bases: TGTGCCAGCAGGATCCCTGGACCGGGCCAAAACCACTTC. Residues: CASRIPGPGQNHF.

The CDR3, as DNA: TGTGCCAGCAGTTTAGGGGGGGCGCTTAATGAAAAACTGTTTTTT. Translated, it gives CASSLGGALNEKLFF. The chain has TRBV28 and TRBJ1-4; D is possibly TRBD1 (6 bases). V shed 2 bases and J shed 4 bases, with 11 bases lying between them. The CDR3 is 15 amino acids. Per germline, CDR1 MDHEN and CDR2 SYDVKM. Full variable domain (rest looked up from reference TRBV28 and TRBJ1-4): DVKVTQSSRYLVKRTGEKVFLECVQDMDHENMFWYRQDPGLGLRLIYFSYDVKMKEKGDIPEGYSVSREKKERFSLILESASTNQTSMYLCASSLGGALNEKLFFGSGTQLSVL.

The chain joins TRBV6-6 to TRBJ2-2; D is unresolved. Germline V CDR1 and CDR2: MNHNY, SVGAGI (reference sequence). With 6 bases removed from V and 4 bases from J, the gap between germline ends came to 9 bases. This CDR3 comprises 13 residues. CDR3 bases: TGTGCCAGCAGGTACCTAACCACCGGGGAGCTGTTTTTT. Protein product: CASRYLTTGELFF.

J is TRBJ2-7 and V is TRBV5-1, with TRBD2 as a possible D gene (6 bases). Germline loops: CDR1 SGHRS, CDR2 YFSETQ. V was clipped by 5 bases and J by 6 bases, with 15 bases between them. The CDR3 covers 13 residues. The CDR3 DNA follows: TGCGCCAGCAGTGGGGAGGAGGAAAGCGAGCAGTACTTC. Amino acid sequence: CASSGEEESEQYF.

V and J are TRBV14 and TRBJ1-2, with D possibly matching TRBD1 (5 bases). V was shortened by 2 bases and J by 5 bases, with 15 bases between the two germline ends. Germline V gives CDR1 SGHDN, CDR2 FVKESK. The CDR3 contains 15 residues. The CDR3, as DNA: TGTGCCAGCAGCCAAAACCTCGGGACGGTATATGGCTACACCTTC. Its protein is CASSQNLGTVYGYTF.

The CDR3 DNA follows: TGCGCCACCCGGATCAGTAGCACAGATACGCAGTATTTT. The encoded protein is CATRISSTDTQYF. This chain links TRBV5-1 with TRBJ2-3; D unclear. With 9 bases removed from V and 0 bases from J, the gap between germline ends came to 11 bases. Germline V CDR1 and CDR2: SGHRS, YFSETQ. The CDR3 is made up of 13 amino acids.

The sample holds one count of this clone. This chain uses TRBV18 with TRBJ2-3, with 7 nucleotides matching TRBD2. The V and J ends lost 4 bases and 0 bases, in that order; junction bases with no gene match: 1. From germline, CDR1 is KGHSH and CDR2 LQKENI. CDR3 size: 14 residues. The CDR3 DNA is TGTGCCAGCTCACGCGGGGGTAGCACAGATACGCAGTATTTT. Its protein is CASSRGGSTDTQYF.

The chain joins TRBV19 to TRBJ2-1, with TRBD1 as a possible D gene (5 bases). This CDR3 spans 17 amino acids. Trimming removed 0 bases from V and 8 bases from J, with 20 bases in between. Germline CDR1 and CDR2: LNHDA and SQIVND (reference sequence). In nucleotides, the CDR3 is TGTGCCAGTAGTATAGAGGGGCTAGTCTTCGTGGGTGATGAGCAGTTCTTC. Translation: CASSIEGLVFVGDEQFF.

This clone was seen a single time. The CDR3 bases are TGTGCCAGCAGCTTAGTGGGGGCCTCCGAGGGTTCTGGGGCCAACGTCCTGACTTTC. It specifies CASSLVGASEGSGANVLTF. The rearrangement joins TRBV7-2 to TRBJ2-6; the D gene is possibly TRBD1 (6 bases). Germline V gene lookup returns CDR1 SGHTA and CDR2 FQGNSA. Trimming took off 1 base at V and 1 base at J, with 17 bases between the two ends. CDR3 length: 19 amino acids.

The chain couples TRBV5-5 to TRBJ2-3; TRBD1 agrees at 10 bases. CDR1 SGHKS and CDR2 YYEKEE come from the germline V gene (reference sequence). CDR3 length equals 16 residues. With 4 bases clipped from V and 2 bases from J, the junction kept 7 bases outside the gene matches. The CDR3 nucleotides are TGTGCCAGCAGCGTCCGGGACAGGGGTTCCACAGATACGCAGTATTTT. Protein: CASSVRDRGSTDTQYF. Supplemented by reference TRBV5-5 and TRBJ2-3, the full variable domain reads DAGVTQSPTHLIKTRGQQVTLRCSPISGHKSVSWYQQVLGQGPQFIFQYYEKEERGRGNFPDRFSARQFPNYSSELNVNALLLGDSALYLCASSVRDRGSTDTQYFGPGTRLTVL.

The chain links TRBV9 to TRBJ2-1, with D maybe TRBD1 (6 bases). Trimming removed 0 bases at V and 4 bases at J, with 8 bases between. There are 14 residues in the CDR3. In germline, CDR1 is SGDLS, CDR2 YYNGEE. The DNA for the CDR3 is TGTGCCAGCAGCGTAGGAGGGACATACAATGAGCAGTTCTTC. Protein: CASSVGGTYNEQFF.

There are a few counts of this clone. The chain recombines TRBV6-1 with TRBJ1-1, with 7 positions matching TRBD1. Germline V gives CDR1 MNHNS, CDR2 SASEGT. The V and J ends lost 6 bases and 6 bases, in that order; junction bases with no gene match: 10. The CDR3 length is 14 residues. As DNA, the CDR3 is TGTGCCAGCAGGAATACTAACAGGGGATCTGAAGCTTTCTTT. Encoded protein: CASRNTNRGSEAFF.

V and J are TRBV28 and TRBJ1-3, with D perhaps matching TRBD1 (5 bases). There are 14 residues in the CDR3. Trimming took off 6 bases at V and 0 bases at J, with 9 bases between the two ends. Germline lookup yields CDR1 MDHEN and CDR2 SYDVKM. CDR3 DNA sequence: TGTGCCAGCAGGGTAGACAGCTCTGGAAACACCATATATTTT. Translated, it gives CASRVDSSGNTIYF.

This chain's CDR3 is CASNVRLGDTQYF. For the CDR3, the DNA is TGTGCCAGCAACGTGAGATTGGGAGATACGCAGTATTTT. The chain joins TRBV6-1 to TRBJ2-3; D remains ambiguous. Germline CDR1 reads MNHNS; CDR2 reads SASEGT. Deletions cut 7 bases from V and 5 bases from J, with 13 bases between. CDR3 size: 13 residues.